This T cell receptor beta chain was sequenced for a study of T cells after yellow fever vaccination. Study results and caveats: Booster samples showed a return of most primary-vaccination clones (around 96% CD4, over 70% CD8).

The CDR3 consists of 14 residues. Losses at the gene ends were 5 bases for V and 7 bases for J; bases not matched to a gene: 10. Per the germline V gene, CDR1 is SEHNR and CDR2 is FQNEAQ (reference sequence). The TCR cDNA carried a universal primer site and UMIs from 5'RACE template switching. TCRdb reprocessed the 5' RACE reads with MiXCR, giving one entry per CDR3 protein. The sample has just over 300,000 distinct CDR3 sequences; less than 4.5% are singletons. A few counts support this clonotype. Its specificity is unknown. The TCR originated in a man aged 18 to 35 who received the YFV17D yellow fever vaccine. The V gene is TRBV7-9, the J gene TRBJ2-7, with 8 bases lining up with TRBD1. The sample in question was PBMCs, obtained on the day of the yellow fever booster vaccination. The CDR3 sequence: CASSIQGAVWEQYF. In nucleotides, the CDR3 is TGTGCCAGCAGCATCCAGGGGGCCGTTTGGGAGCAGTACTTC.